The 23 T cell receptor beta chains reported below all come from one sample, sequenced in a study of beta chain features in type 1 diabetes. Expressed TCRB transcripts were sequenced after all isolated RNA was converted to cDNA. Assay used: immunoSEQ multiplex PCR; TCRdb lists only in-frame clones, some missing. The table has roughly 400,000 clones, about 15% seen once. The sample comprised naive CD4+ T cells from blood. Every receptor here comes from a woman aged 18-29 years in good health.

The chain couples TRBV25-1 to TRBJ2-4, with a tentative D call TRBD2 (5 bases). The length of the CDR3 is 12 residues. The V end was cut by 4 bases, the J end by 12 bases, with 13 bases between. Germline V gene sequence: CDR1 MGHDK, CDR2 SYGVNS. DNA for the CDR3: TGTGCCAGCAGTGTTTCGAGCGGTAGTCAGTACTTC. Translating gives CASSVSSGSQYF.

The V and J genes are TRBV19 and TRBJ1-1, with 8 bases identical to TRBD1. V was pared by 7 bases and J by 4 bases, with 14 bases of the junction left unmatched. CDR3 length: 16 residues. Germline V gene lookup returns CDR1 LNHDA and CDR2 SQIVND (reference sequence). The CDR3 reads CASTHLPGQGSTEAFF. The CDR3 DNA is TGTGCCAGTACCCACCTCCCTGGACAGGGATCCACTGAAGCTTTCTTT.

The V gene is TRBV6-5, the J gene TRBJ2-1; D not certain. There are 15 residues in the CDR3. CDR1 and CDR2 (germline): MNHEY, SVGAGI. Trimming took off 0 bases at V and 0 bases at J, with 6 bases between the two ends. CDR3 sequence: CASSYSPVSYNEQFF. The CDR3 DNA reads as TGTGCCAGCAGTTACTCCCCAGTCTCCTACAATGAGCAGTTCTTC.

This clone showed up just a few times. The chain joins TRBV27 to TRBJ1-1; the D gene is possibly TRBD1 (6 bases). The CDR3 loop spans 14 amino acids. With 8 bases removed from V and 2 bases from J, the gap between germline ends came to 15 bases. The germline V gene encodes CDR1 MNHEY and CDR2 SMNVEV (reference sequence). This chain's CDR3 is CASWGPGVNTEAFF. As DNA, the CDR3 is TGTGCCAGCTGGGGACCAGGGGTTAACACTGAAGCTTTCTTT.

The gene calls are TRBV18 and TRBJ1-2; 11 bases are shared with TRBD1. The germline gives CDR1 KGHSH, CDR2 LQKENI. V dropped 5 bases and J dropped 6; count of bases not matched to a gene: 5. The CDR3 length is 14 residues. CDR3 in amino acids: CASSADRGQDGYTF. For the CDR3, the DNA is TGTGCCAGCTCAGCGGACAGGGGGCAAGATGGCTACACCTTC.

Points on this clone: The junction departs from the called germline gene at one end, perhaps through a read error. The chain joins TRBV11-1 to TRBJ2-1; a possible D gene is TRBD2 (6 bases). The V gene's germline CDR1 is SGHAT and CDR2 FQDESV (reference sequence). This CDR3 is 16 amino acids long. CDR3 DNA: TGTGCCAGCAGCTCTAGGGCCCGGGACTCCAACAATGAGCAGTTCTTC. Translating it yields CASSSRARDSNNEQFF.

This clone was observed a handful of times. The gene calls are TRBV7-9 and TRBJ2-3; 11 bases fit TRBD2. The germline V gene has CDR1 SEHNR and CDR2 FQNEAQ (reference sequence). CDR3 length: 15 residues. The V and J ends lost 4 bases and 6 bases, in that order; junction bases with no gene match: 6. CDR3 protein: CASSYRLAGGDTQYF. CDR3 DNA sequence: TGTGCCAGCAGCTATCGGCTAGCGGGAGGTGATACGCAGTATTTT. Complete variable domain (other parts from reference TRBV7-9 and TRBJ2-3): DTGVSQNPRHKITKRGQNVTFRCDPISEHNRLYWYRQTLGQGPEFLTYFQNEAQLEKSRLLSDRFSAERPKGSFSTLEIQRTEQGDSAMYLCASSYRLAGGDTQYFGPGTRLTVL.

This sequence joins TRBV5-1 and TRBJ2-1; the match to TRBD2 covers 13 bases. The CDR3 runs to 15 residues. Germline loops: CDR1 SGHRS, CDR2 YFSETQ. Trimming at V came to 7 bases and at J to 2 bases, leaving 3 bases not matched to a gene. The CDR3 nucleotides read TGCGCCAGCGGACTAGCGGGAGACCCCTACAATGAGCAGTTCTTC. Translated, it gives CASGLAGDPYNEQFF.

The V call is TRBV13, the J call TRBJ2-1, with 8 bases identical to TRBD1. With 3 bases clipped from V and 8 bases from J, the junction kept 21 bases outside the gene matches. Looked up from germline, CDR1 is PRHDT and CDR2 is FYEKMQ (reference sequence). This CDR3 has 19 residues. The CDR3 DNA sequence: TGTGCCAGCAGCTTCCTTCGTCCCGGGACAGGTTTCGTAACATATGAGCAGTTCTTC. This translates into CASSFLRPGTGFVTYEQFF.

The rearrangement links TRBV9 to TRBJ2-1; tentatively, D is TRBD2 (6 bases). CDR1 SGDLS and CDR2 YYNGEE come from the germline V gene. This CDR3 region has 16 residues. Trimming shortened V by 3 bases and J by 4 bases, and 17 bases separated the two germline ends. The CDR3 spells CASSAGSAGPYNEQFF. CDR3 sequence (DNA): TGTGCCAGCAGCGCGGGATCGGCGGGACCATACAATGAGCAGTTCTTC.

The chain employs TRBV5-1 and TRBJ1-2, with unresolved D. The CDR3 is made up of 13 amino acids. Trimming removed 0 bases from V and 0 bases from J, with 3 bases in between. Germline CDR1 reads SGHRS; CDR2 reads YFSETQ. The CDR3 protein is CASSLASNYGYTF. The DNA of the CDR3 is TGCGCCAGCAGCTTGGCTTCTAACTATGGCTACACCTTC.

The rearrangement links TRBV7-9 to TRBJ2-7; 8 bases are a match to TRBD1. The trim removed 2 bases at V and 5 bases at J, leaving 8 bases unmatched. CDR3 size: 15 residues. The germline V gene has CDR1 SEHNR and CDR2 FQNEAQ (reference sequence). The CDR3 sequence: CASSLQGALANEQYF. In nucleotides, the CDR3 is TGTGCCAGCAGCTTACAGGGGGCTTTAGCTAACGAGCAGTACTTC.

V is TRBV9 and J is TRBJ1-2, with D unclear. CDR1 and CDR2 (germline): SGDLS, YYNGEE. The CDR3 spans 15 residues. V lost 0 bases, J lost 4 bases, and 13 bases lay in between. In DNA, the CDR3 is TGTGCCAGCAGCGTAGGGATTTGGTCGGGCTATGGCTACACCTTC. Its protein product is CASSVGIWSGYGYTF. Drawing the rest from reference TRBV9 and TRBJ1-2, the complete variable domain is DSGVTQTPKHLITATGQRVTLRCSPRSGDLSVYWYQQSLDQGLQFLIQYYNGEERAKGNILERFSAQQFPDLHSELNLSSLELGDSALYFCASSVGIWSGYGYTFGSGTRLTVV.

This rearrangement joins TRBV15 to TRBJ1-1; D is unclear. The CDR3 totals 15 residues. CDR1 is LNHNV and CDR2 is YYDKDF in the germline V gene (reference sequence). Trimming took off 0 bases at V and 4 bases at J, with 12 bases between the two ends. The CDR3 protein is CATSRDTVESTEAFF. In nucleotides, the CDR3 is TGTGCCACCAGCAGAGATACAGTAGAGAGCACTGAAGCTTTCTTT.

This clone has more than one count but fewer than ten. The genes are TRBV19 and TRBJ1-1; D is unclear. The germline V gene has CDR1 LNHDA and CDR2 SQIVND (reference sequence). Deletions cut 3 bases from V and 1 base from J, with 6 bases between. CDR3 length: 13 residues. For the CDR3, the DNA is TGTGCCAGTAGTATCCCCGGGAACACTGAAGCTTTCTTT. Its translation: CASSIPGNTEAFF.

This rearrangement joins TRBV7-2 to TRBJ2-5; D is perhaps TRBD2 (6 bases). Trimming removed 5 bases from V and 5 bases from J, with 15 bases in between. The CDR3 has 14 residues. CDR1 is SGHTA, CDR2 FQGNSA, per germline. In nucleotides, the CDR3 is TGTGCCAGCAGCCTGACTAGGCATTTGGAGACCCAGTACTTC. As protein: CASSLTRHLETQYF.

The CDR3: CASSLGQVNTGELFF. Here the CDR3 DNA reads TGTGCCAGCAGTTTAGGACAGGTGAACACCGGGGAGCTGTTTTTT. The chain has TRBV28 and TRBJ2-2; TRBD1 agrees at 7 bases. The CDR3 covers 15 residues. Trimming cost V 2 bases and J 1 base; bases outside gene matches: 1. Germline-derived CDR1 and CDR2 are MDHEN and SYDVKM.

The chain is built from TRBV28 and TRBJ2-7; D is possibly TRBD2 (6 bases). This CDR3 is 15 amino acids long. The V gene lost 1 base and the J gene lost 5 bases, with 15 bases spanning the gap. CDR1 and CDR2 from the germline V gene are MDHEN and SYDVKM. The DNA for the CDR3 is TGTGCCAGCAGTTTATTTGCAGCGGGCAAGAACGAGCAGTACTTC. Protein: CASSLFAAGKNEQYF.

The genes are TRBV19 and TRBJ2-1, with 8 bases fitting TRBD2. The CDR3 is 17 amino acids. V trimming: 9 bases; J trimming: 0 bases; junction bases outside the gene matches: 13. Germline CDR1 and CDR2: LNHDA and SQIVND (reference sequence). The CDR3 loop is CASEERSSGSSYNEQFF. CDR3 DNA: TGTGCCAGCGAGGAGCGTTCCAGCGGGAGCTCCTACAATGAGCAGTTCTTC.

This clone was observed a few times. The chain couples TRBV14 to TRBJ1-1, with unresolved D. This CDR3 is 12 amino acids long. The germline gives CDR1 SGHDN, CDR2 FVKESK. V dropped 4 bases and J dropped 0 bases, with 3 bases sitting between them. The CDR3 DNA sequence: TGTGCCAGCAGCCTCGTGAACACTGAAGCTTTCTTT. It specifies CASSLVNTEAFF. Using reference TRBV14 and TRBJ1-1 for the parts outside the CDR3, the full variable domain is EAGVTQFPSHSVIEKGQTVTLRCDPISGHDNLYWYRRVMGKEIKFLLHFVKESKQDESGMPNNRFLAERTGGTYSTLKVQPAELEDSGVYFCASSLVNTEAFFGQGTRLTVV.

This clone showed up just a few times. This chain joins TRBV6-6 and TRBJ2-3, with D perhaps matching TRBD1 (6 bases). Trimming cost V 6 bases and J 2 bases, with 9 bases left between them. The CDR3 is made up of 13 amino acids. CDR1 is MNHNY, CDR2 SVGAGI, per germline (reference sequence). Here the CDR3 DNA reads TGTGCCAGCAGCCGGGACAACACAGATACGCAGTATTTT. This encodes CASSRDNTDTQYF.

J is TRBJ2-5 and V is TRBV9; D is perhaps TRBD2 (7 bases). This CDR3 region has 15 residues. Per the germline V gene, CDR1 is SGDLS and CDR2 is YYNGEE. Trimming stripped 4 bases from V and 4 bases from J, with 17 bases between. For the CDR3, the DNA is TGTGCCAGCAGCCGGGGGGCGGGAGTCGTAGAGACCCAGTACTTC. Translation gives CASSRGAGVVETQYF.

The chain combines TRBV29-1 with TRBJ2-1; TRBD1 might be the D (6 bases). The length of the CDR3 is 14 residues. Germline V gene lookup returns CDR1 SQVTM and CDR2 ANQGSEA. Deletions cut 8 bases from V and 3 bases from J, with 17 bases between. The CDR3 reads CSSNGGQFYNEQFF. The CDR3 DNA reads TGCAGCTCCAACGGCGGACAGTTCTACAATGAGCAGTTCTTC.